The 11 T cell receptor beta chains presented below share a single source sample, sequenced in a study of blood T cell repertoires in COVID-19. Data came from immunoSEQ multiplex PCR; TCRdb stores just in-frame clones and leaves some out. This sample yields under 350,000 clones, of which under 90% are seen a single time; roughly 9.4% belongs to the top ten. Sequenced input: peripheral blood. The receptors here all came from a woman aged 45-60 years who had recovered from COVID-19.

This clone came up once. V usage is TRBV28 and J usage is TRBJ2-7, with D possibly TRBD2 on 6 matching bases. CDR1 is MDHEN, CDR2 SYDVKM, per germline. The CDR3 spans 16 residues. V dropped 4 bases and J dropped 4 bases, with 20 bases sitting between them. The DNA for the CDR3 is TGTGCCAGCAGTTCTGTCCTGTGGGGGGAGGTATACGAGCAGTACTTC. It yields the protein CASSSVLWGEVYEQYF.

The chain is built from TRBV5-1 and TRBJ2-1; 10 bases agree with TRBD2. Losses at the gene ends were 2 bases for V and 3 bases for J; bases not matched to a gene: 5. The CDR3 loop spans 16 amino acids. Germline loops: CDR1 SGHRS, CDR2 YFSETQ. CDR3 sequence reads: CASSLTSGVGYNEQFF. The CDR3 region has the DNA TGCGCCAGCAGCTTAACTAGCGGGGTTGGCTACAATGAGCAGTTCTTC.

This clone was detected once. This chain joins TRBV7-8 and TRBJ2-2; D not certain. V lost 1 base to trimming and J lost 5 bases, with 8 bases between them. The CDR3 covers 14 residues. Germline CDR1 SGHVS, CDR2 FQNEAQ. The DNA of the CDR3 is TGTGCCAGCAGCTTAGAACTTTTTACCGGGGAGCTGTTTTTT. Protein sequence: CASSLELFTGELFF.

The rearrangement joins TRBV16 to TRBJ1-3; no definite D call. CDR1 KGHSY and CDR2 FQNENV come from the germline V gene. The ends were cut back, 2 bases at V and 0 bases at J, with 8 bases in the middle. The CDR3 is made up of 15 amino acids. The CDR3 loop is CASSQTVFSGNTIYF. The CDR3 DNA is TGTGCCAGCAGCCAAACTGTCTTCTCTGGAAACACCATATATTTT.

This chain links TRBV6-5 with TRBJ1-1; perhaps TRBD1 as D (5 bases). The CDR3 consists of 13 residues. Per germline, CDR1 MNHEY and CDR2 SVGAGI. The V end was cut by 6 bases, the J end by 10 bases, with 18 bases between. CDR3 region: CASRGAEGWGAFF. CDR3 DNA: TGTGCCAGCAGAGGGGCGGAGGGGTGGGGAGCTTTCTTT.

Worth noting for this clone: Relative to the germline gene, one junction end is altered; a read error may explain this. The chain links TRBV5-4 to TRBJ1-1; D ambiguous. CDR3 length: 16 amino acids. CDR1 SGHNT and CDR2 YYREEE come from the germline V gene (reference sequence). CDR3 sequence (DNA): TGTGCCAGCAGCTTGGAGTCGGCGGGTGGAAACAGTGAAGCTTTCTTT. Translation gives CASSLESAGGNSEAFF.

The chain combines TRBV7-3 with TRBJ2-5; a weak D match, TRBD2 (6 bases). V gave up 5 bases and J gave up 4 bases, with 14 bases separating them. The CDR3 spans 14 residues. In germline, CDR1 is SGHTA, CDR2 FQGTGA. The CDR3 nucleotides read TGTGCCAGCAGCCTCAGAGGAGGGATAGAGACCCAGTACTTC. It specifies CASSLRGGIETQYF.

This CDR3 reads CASSQRDRVYGEAFF. CDR3 bases: TGTGCCAGCAGCCAAAGGGACAGGGTGTACGGTGAAGCTTTCTTT. This chain joins TRBV14 and TRBJ1-1; 9 bases are a match to TRBD1. The CDR3 is 15 residues long. J was trimmed by 7 bases and V by 2 bases; bases with no gene match: 8. In germline, CDR1 is SGHDN, CDR2 FVKESK.

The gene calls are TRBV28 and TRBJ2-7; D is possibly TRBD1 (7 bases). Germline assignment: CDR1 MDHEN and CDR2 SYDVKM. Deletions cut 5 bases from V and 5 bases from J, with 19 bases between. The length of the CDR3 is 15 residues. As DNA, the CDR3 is TGTGCCAGCAGTCAGGGACAGACGGAGCGGGACGAGCAGTACTTC. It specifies CASSQGQTERDEQYF.

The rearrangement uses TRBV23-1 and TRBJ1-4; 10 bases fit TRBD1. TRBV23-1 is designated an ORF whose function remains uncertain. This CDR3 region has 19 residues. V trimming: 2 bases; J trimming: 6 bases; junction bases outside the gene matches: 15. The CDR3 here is CASSQPASTGGTGDEKLFF. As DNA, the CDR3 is TGCGCCAGCAGTCAACCCGCCTCGACAGGGGGCACCGGTGATGAAAAACTGTTTTTT.

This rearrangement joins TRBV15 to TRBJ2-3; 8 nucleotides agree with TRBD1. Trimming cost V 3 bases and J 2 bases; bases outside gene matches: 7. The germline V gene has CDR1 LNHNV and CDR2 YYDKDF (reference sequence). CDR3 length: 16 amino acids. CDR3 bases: TGTGCCACCAGCAGGGGACCAGGGGGCTTCACAGATACGCAGTATTTT. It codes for CATSRGPGGFTDTQYF.